The 14 T cell receptor beta chains below come from one sample, sequenced in a study of T cells after yellow fever vaccination. MiXCR, applied by TCRdb to the 5' RACE reads, yields one record per CDR3 protein. The table shows about 210,000 distinct CDR3 sequences, with 3% to 4% occurring only once. Here the sequenced sample was CD4+ T cells sorted from PBMCs, taken 10 days after the yellow fever booster vaccination. All receptors derive from a young man who received the YFV17D yellow fever vaccine.

This clonotype was observed many times. The V call is TRBV20-1, the J call TRBJ1-4; 8 nucleotides match TRBD1. This CDR3 region has 13 residues. V trimming: 5 bases; J trimming: 7 bases; junction bases outside the gene matches: 6. Germline V gene sequence: CDR1 DFQATT, CDR2 SNEGSKA (reference sequence). Here the CDR3 reads CSASGQELEKLFF. Here the CDR3 DNA reads TGCAGTGCTTCGGGACAGGAGCTTGAAAAACTGTTTTTT.

This clonotype was observed many times. The rearrangement uses TRBV18 and TRBJ2-5; tentative D call: TRBD1 (5 bases). The CDR3 has 15 amino acids. The germline CDR1 and CDR2 sequences are KGHSH and LQKENI. The ends were cut back, 3 bases at V and 2 bases at J, with 13 bases in the middle. CDR3 protein: CASSPSSDRQETQYF. CDR3 bases: TGTGCCAGCTCACCTAGCTCCGACAGACAAGAGACCCAGTACTTC.

This clonotype has only a few counts. CDR3 nucleotide sequence: TGTGCCAGCAGCCCTCTCCGGGGGCTCGGTGAGCAGTACGTC. This codes for CASSPLRGLGEQYV. The chain carries TRBV7-2 and TRBJ2-7; D possibly uses TRBD1 or TRBD2 (6 bases each). Germline V gene lookup returns CDR1 SGHTA and CDR2 FQGNSA. V lost 5 bases, J lost 7 bases, and 18 bases lay in between. The CDR3 loop spans 14 amino acids.

This clonotype was seen many times. This chain uses TRBV6-1 with TRBJ2-3, with 8 nucleotides matching TRBD1. Per germline, CDR1 MNHNS and CDR2 SASEGT. Unmatched junction bases numbered 6, after V lost 4 bases and J lost 6 bases. This CDR3 has 14 amino acids. CDR3 in amino acids: CASSADRGLDTQYF. The CDR3 region has the DNA TGTGCCAGCAGTGCCGACAGGGGCCTGGATACGCAGTATTTT.

This clonotype was detected many times. This chain joins TRBV4-3 and TRBJ1-4, with D hard to call. Germline values: CDR1 LGHNA, CDR2 YSLEER. Trimming cost V 0 bases and J 5 bases, with 7 bases left between them. The CDR3 is 14 amino acids. The CDR3 region is CASSQERPNEKLFF. CDR3 DNA: TGCGCCAGCAGCCAAGAACGACCGAATGAAAAACTGTTTTTT.

This clonotype was observed at least ten times. The CDR3 sequence: CASSSGVGTGYQETQYF. CDR3 bases: TGTGCCAGCAGCTCCGGCGTTGGGACAGGATACCAAGAGACCCAGTACTTC. The J gene is TRBJ2-5, the V gene TRBV7-9, with 8 bases identical to TRBD1. V shed 4 bases and J 0 bases; nucleotides not matched to a gene: 10. The CDR3 is 17 amino acids. The V gene's germline CDR1 is SEHNR and CDR2 FQNEAQ (reference sequence).

This clonotype was observed a few times. V and J are TRBV7-2 and TRBJ2-7; D remains ambiguous. Trimming cost V 2 bases and J 1 base, with 12 bases left between them. This CDR3 has 15 amino acids. CDR1 is SGHTA and CDR2 is FQGNSA in the germline V gene. As DNA, the CDR3 is TGTGCCAGCAGCTTAACGGGCAGCTTATCCTACGAGCAGTACTTC. This codes for CASSLTGSLSYEQYF.

The rearrangement links TRBV6-2 or TRBV6-3 to TRBJ1-2; D remains unclear. This CDR3 comprises 14 residues. Trimming removed 8 bases at V and 4 bases at J, with 17 bases between. Germline V gene data show CDR1 as MNHEY and CDR2 as SVGEGT. The CDR3 nucleotides read TGTGCCAGCGTGGAGGGTCGGGGTTCCTATGGCTACACCTTC. It codes for CASVEGRGSYGYTF.

This clonotype showed up just a few times. The rearrangement links TRBV27 to TRBJ1-2, with D possibly TRBD1 on 5 matching bases. This CDR3 comprises 18 residues. The germline CDR1 and CDR2 sequences are MNHEY and SMNVEV (reference sequence). V was clipped by 2 bases and J by 7 bases, with 26 bases between them. The chain's CDR3 is CASSLGGGVERSLRGYTF. The CDR3 DNA sequence: TGTGCCAGCAGTTTAGGGGGGGGAGTAGAGAGGTCCTTGCGTGGCTACACCTTC.

This clonotype was found many times. The rearrangement joins TRBV5-1 to TRBJ2-2; D may be TRBD2 (5 bases). This CDR3 has 15 amino acids. The germline CDR1 and CDR2 sequences are SGHRS and YFSETQ. V lost 2 bases and J lost 1, with 9 bases in between. DNA for the CDR3: TGCGCCAGCAGCTTTACTCGGGGGAACACCGGGGAGCTGTTTTTT. Translated: CASSFTRGNTGELFF. Full variable domain (rest looked up from reference TRBV5-1 and TRBJ2-2): KAGVTQTPRYLIKTRGQQVTLSCSPISGHRSVSWYQQTPGQGLQFLFEYFSETQRNKGNFPGRFSGRQFSNSRSEMNVSTLELGDSALYLCASSFTRGNTGELFFGEGSRLTVL.

The chain couples TRBV7-2 to TRBJ1-6, with a weak D call TRBD1 (5 bases). The germline V gene has CDR1 SGHTA and CDR2 FQGNSA. Trimming took 3 bases from V and 1 from J, leaving 13 bases between them. The CDR3 consists of 17 residues. The CDR3 here is CASSFGGMGSYNSPLHF. The CDR3 DNA reads TGTGCCAGCAGCTTCGGGGGAATGGGGTCCTATAATTCACCCCTCCACTTT.

This clonotype has ten or more counts. The chain joins TRBV7-9 to TRBJ2-3; TRBD1 is a possible D gene (5 bases). Germline V CDR1 and CDR2: SEHNR, FQNEAQ (reference sequence). The length of the CDR3 is 14 residues. V was shortened by 5 bases and J by 6 bases, with 15 bases between the two germline ends. Here the CDR3 reads CASSPSFGADTQYF. CDR3 in DNA: TGTGCCAGCAGCCCTTCGTTTGGGGCGGATACGCAGTATTTT.

This clonotype was detected only a few times. This rearrangement joins TRBV5-1 to TRBJ2-3; no firm D call. Germline values: CDR1 SGHRS, CDR2 YFSETQ. CDR3 length equals 20 residues. V lost 1 base and J lost 0, with 24 bases in between. The CDR3 loop reads CASSLFEKAGVSPSTDTQYF. CDR3 nucleotide sequence: TGCGCCAGCAGCTTGTTCGAGAAGGCCGGCGTTTCACCTAGCACAGATACGCAGTATTTT. The full variable domain, in which reference TRBV5-1 and TRBJ2-3 provide the parts outside the CDR3, is KAGVTQTPRYLIKTRGQQVTLSCSPISGHRSVSWYQQTPGQGLQFLFEYFSETQRNKGNFPGRFSGRQFSNSRSEMNVSTLELGDSALYLCASSLFEKAGVSPSTDTQYFGPGTRLTVL.

This clonotype came up many times. The chain recombines TRBV5-6 with TRBJ2-5; D is ambiguous. Between the trimmed V and J ends, which lost 0 bases and 12 bases, there was a span of 9 bases. There are 11 residues in the CDR3. Germline CDR1 reads SGHDT; CDR2 reads YYEEEE. CDR3 sequence (DNA): TGTGCCAGCAGCTTGGACTCCGAGGAGTACTTC. Its translation: CASSLDSEEYF.